This TCR beta chain emerged from a study of shared clonotypes between healthy human individuals. The assay was immunoSEQ multiplex PCR, and TCRdb's table has in-frame clones only and misses some. This table has some 240,000 clones, 60% to 80% appearing once. This CDR3 is 15 amino acids long. Germline values: CDR1 LNHDA, CDR2 SQIVND (reference sequence). The ends lost 8 bases at V and 6 bases at J; junction bases unmatched: 11. Sequencing used memory CD4+ T cells sorted from blood. Specified subset: CD45RA-negative fraction. The genes are TRBV19 and TRBJ2-1; TRBD1 aligns across 9 bases. The clonotype was recovered from a man younger than 40 in good health. This CDR3 reads CASAGGTGSGNEQFF. The CDR3 region has the DNA TGTGCCAGTGCCGGCGGGACAGGGTCGGGCAATGAGCAGTTCTTC.